This TCR beta chain was retrieved from a study of post-analysis software for immune sequencing data. As to this clonotype: Its antigen is still unknown.

V trimming: 2 bases; J trimming: 1 base; junction bases outside the gene matches: 7. Germline loops: CDR1 SGHTA, CDR2 FQGTGA. This CDR3 comprises 17 residues. Incorporated into the TCR beta cDNA libraries were unique molecular identifiers, which served to reduce PCR and sequencing biases. T cells numbering roughly 0.9 to 11 million gave rise to 450,000 to 550,000 cDNA molecules. TCRdb re-called the PCR reads through MiXCR, storing one row per CDR3 protein. The sample includes roughly 800,000 distinct CDR3 sequences, more than 45% of them seen just once. Study results and limitations: Controls had significantly higher normalized Chao1 diversity than multiple sclerosis patients. Compared with controls, patients had more of five or six TRBV segments, including TRBV5-6, TRBV5-1 and TRBV20-1.

The chain couples TRBV7-3 to TRBJ2-3; 9 bases map to TRBD2. This receptor was identified in a girl between 5 and 17 years old with multiple sclerosis. The sequenced material came from blood. CDR3 region: CASSLEASGTGTDTQYF. CDR3 DNA sequence: TGTGCCAGCAGCTTAGAGGCTAGCGGGACGGGCACAGATACGCAGTATTTT.